One and the same sample provided the 26 T cell receptor beta chains below, sequenced in a study of cytomegalovirus exposure and HLA in healthy donors. The PCR had 60 Vbeta and 13 Jbeta primers. TCRdb's table, derived via immunoSEQ multiplex PCR, lists solely in-frame clones and lacks some. This table has 110,000 or so clones, over 70% appearing once. Sequencing was done on a sample of PBMCs. These receptors came from a woman aged 35 to 49 in good health and CMV-seropositive.

CDR3 sequence (DNA): TGTGCCAGCAGCTTAGGAGGCGGAAGCAATCAGCCCCAGCATTTT. Encoded protein: CASSLGGGSNQPQHF. V is TRBV11-3 and J is TRBJ1-5; no clear D. Germline V CDR1 and CDR2: SGHNT, YENEEA. V gave up 1 base and J gave up 1 base, with 8 bases separating them. CDR3 size: 15 residues.

CDR3 in amino acids: CASSPAATLARGGELFF. The CDR3 bases are TGTGCCAGCTCACCAGCTGCCACGCTGGCTCGAGGCGGGGAGCTGTTTTTT. The chain joins TRBV18 to TRBJ2-2; D gene uncertain. Germline CDR1 reads KGHSH; CDR2 reads LQKENI. The CDR3 is 17 amino acids. The V and J ends lost 2 bases and 7 bases respectively, with 20 bases between them.

The rearrangement links TRBV11-2 to TRBJ2-1, with 9 bases identical to TRBD2. The V segment lost 5 bases and the J segment 5 bases; nucleotides outside the gene matches: 10. This CDR3 has 16 residues. Germline V CDR1 and CDR2: SGHAT, FQNNGV. The CDR3 spells CASSPPAGGPHNEQFF. The DNA of the CDR3 is TGTGCCAGCAGCCCTCCCGCGGGGGGGCCTCACAATGAGCAGTTCTTC. Drawing the rest from reference TRBV11-2 and TRBJ2-1, the complete variable domain is EAGVAQSPRYKIIEKRQSVAFWCNPISGHATLYWYQQILGQGPKLLIQFQNNGVVDDSQLPKDRFSAERLKGVDSTLKIQPAKLEDSAVYLCASSPPAGGPHNEQFFGPGTRLTVL.

The V and J genes are TRBV6-5 and TRBJ2-1; TRBD2 matches at 8 bases. CDR3 length: 16 amino acids. The ends lost 3 bases at V and 0 bases at J; junction bases unmatched: 4. In germline, CDR1 is MNHEY, CDR2 SVGAGI. This CDR3 reads CASSYLAGSSYNEQFF. The CDR3 DNA follows: TGTGCCAGCAGTTATTTAGCGGGGAGCTCCTACAATGAGCAGTTCTTC.

The rearrangement links TRBV29-1 to TRBJ2-2; TRBD2 aligns across 8 bases. Germline V gene lookup returns CDR1 SQVTM and CDR2 ANQGSEA. Unmatched junction bases numbered 10, after V lost 6 bases and J lost 4 bases. This CDR3 is 15 amino acids long. Here the CDR3 reads CSVSRGGRVTGELFF. DNA of the CDR3: TGCAGCGTCTCTCGCGGGGGGCGGGTCACCGGGGAGCTGTTTTTT.

The chain carries TRBV23-1 and TRBJ1-6; tentative D call: TRBD1 (5 bases). TRBV23-1 is an ORF, and what it does is uncertain. This CDR3 spans 19 amino acids. V dropped 2 bases and J dropped 5 bases, with 22 bases sitting between them. CDR3 loop: CASSQSLSITQGNNSPLHF. In DNA, the CDR3 is TGCGCCAGCAGTCAAAGCCTTTCCATAACGCAGGGTAATAATTCACCCCTCCACTTT.

This clone was seen more than once but under ten times. The chain carries TRBV10-3 and TRBJ1-2, with 10 bases aligning to TRBD1. J gave up 8 bases and V 6 bases, and 12 bases lay outside the gene matches. Germline assignment: CDR1 ENHRY and CDR2 SYGVKD. This CDR3 is built from 15 residues. As DNA, the CDR3 is TGTGCCATCAGAGGGGACCGGGACAGGGGAGGGGGCTACACCTTC. This sequence encodes CAIRGDRDRGGGYTF.

The chain joins TRBV4-3 to TRBJ1-1; D unclear. The germline V and J ends were trimmed by 4 bases and 0 bases, with 12 bases remaining between them. Looked up from germline, CDR1 is LGHNA and CDR2 is YSLEER. CDR3 length: 15 amino acids. In nucleotides, the CDR3 is TGCGCCAGCAGCCCCCAGTTGCGGATGAACACTGAAGCTTTCTTT. Protein product: CASSPQLRMNTEAFF.

This chain joins TRBV5-4 and TRBJ1-5; D unclear. Trimming took off 2 bases at V and 6 bases at J, with 6 bases between the two ends. Germline V gives CDR1 SGHNT, CDR2 YYREEE (reference sequence). This CDR3 region has 12 residues. The CDR3 DNA follows: TGTGCCAGCAGCTTTTCCGGTCAGCCCCAGCATTTT. Translation: CASSFSGQPQHF.

The V gene is TRBV4-1, the J gene TRBJ2-1; no definite D call. CDR1 and CDR2 from the germline V gene are MGHRA and YSYEKL. This CDR3 comprises 17 residues. Between the trimmed V and J ends, which lost 0 bases and 1 base, there was a span of 13 bases. In DNA, the CDR3 is TGCGCCAGCAGCCAAGATTATAACAGCCGATCCTACAATGAGCAGTTCTTC. It codes for CASSQDYNSRSYNEQFF.

The chain employs TRBV4-2 and TRBJ2-1, with D maybe TRBD2 (6 bases). V lost 3 bases and J lost 2, with 14 bases in between. The CDR3 is made up of 16 amino acids. CDR1 and CDR2 from the germline V gene are LGHNA and YNFKEQ. The CDR3 nucleotides read TGTGCCAGCAGCCAGACCCGGTCTAGCGCCTACAATGAGCAGTTCTTC. It codes for CASSQTRSSAYNEQFF.

The chain carries TRBV7-9 and TRBJ2-3, with D hard to call. This CDR3 has 13 amino acids. Per the germline V gene, CDR1 is SEHNR and CDR2 is FQNEAQ (reference sequence). The V end lost 3 bases, the J end lost 10 bases, and 14 bases lay between the germline ends. The CDR3: CASSFRDSFSQYF. In DNA, the CDR3 is TGTGCCAGCAGCTTCCGTGACTCCTTCTCGCAGTATTTT.

The chain has TRBV4-1 and TRBJ2-1; a possible D gene is TRBD2 (7 bases). V dropped 1 base and J dropped 0 bases, with 13 bases sitting between them. The CDR3 sequence is 17 residues long. Per germline, CDR1 MGHRA and CDR2 YSYEKL. CDR3 sequence reads: CASSQVWGGPSYNEQFF. The CDR3 region has the DNA TGCGCCAGCAGCCAAGTCTGGGGGGGCCCCTCCTACAATGAGCAGTTCTTC.

In this sample, this clone turned up once. The chain recombines TRBV2 with TRBJ1-4; the D gene is possibly TRBD1 (6 bases). With 4 bases removed from V and 7 bases from J, the gap between germline ends came to 10 bases. CDR3 size: 13 residues. Per germline, CDR1 SNHLY and CDR2 FYNNEI. The CDR3 protein is CASSAGDGEKLFF. The DNA for the CDR3 is TGTGCCAGCAGTGCAGGGGACGGTGAAAAACTGTTTTTT.

The sample holds a few counts of this clone. The chain combines TRBV18 with TRBJ2-2, with unresolved D. The CDR3 contains 13 residues. Germline V gene sequence: CDR1 KGHSH, CDR2 LQKENI. Trimming stripped 1 base from V and 7 bases from J, with 7 bases between. CDR3 loop: CASSPRFSGELFF. CDR3 bases: TGTGCCAGCTCACCACGGTTTAGCGGGGAGCTGTTTTTT.

The sample holds one count of this clone. The genes are TRBV11-3 and TRBJ2-7, with TRBD2 matching 7 bases. From germline, CDR1 is SGHNT and CDR2 YENEEA. This CDR3 has 15 residues. The V and J ends lost 2 bases and 3 bases, in that order; junction bases with no gene match: 7. This chain's CDR3 is CASSLKRGDNYEQYF. In nucleotides, the CDR3 is TGTGCCAGCAGCTTAAAGCGGGGTGATAACTACGAGCAGTACTTC.

V and J are TRBV19 and TRBJ2-5; D is perhaps TRBD1 (6 bases). Judging by the DNA end, TRBJ2-7 fits better; the J call may be wrong. The CDR3 has 14 residues. CDR1 is LNHDA, CDR2 SQIVND, per germline (reference sequence). The CDR3 DNA reads TGTGCCAGTAGTACCCCCGGACAGATCTACGAGCAGTACTTC. Its protein is CASSTPGQIYEQYF.

The genes are TRBV28 and TRBJ1-5, with 11 positions matching TRBD1. Germline CDR1 reads MDHEN; CDR2 reads SYDVKM. V trimming: 5 bases; J trimming: 0 bases; junction bases outside the gene matches: 9. The CDR3 runs 18 residues. CDR3 nucleotides: TGTGCCAGCAGTCCACCGGGACAGGGGGTATATAGCAATCAGCCCCAGCATTTT. Translating it yields CASSPPGQGVYSNQPQHF.

The V call is TRBV20-1, the J call TRBJ2-7, with no clear D. Germline V lookup: CDR1 DFQATT, CDR2 SNEGSKA (reference sequence). Trimming removed 8 bases from V and 4 bases from J, with 12 bases in between. This CDR3 region has 11 residues. CDR3 sequence: CSTSLRYEQYF. The DNA of the CDR3 is TGCAGTACCTCACTGCGATACGAGCAGTACTTC.

This clone was picked up a small number of times. This chain joins TRBV7-8 and TRBJ1-3; D gene ambiguous. The CDR3 consists of 16 residues. The V gene's germline CDR1 is SGHVS and CDR2 FQNEAQ. Trimming removed 3 bases at V and 0 bases at J, with 12 bases between. The CDR3: CASSFGMHHSGNTIYF. CDR3 DNA: TGTGCCAGCAGCTTCGGGATGCACCACTCTGGAAACACCATATATTTT.

The chain links TRBV5-1 to TRBJ1-1, with D maybe TRBD1 (5 bases). Trimming removed 3 bases at V and 1 base at J, with 10 bases between. Germline loops: CDR1 SGHRS, CDR2 YFSETQ. This CDR3 is built from 14 residues. The CDR3 reads CASSWGGRNTEAFF. In nucleotides, the CDR3 is TGCGCCAGCAGCTGGGGGGGAAGGAACACTGAAGCTTTCTTT.

This clone was detected a few times. V usage is TRBV5-6 and J usage is TRBJ1-5; the D is unclear. Trimming pared 7 bases from V and 7 bases from J, leaving 3 bases between. Germline CDR1 and CDR2: SGHDT and YYEEEE. The CDR3 runs to 9 residues. The chain's CDR3 is CASLQPQHF. In nucleotides, the CDR3 is TGTGCCAGCCTGCAGCCCCAGCATTTT.

This chain joins TRBV25-1 and TRBJ2-2; 7 nucleotides match TRBD1. Germline CDR1 MGHDK, CDR2 SYGVNS. Losses at the gene ends were 3 bases for V and 6 bases for J; bases not matched to a gene: 7. This CDR3 spans 15 amino acids. The CDR3 sequence is CASSDRQGLAGELFF. The CDR3, as DNA: TGTGCCAGCAGTGACCGACAGGGTTTGGCCGGGGAGCTGTTTTTT.

The rearrangement links TRBV15 to TRBJ1-5; unclear D gene. Deletions cut 0 bases from V and 6 bases from J, with 9 bases between. The length of the CDR3 is 14 residues. In germline, CDR1 is LNHNV, CDR2 YYDKDF (reference sequence). The CDR3 here is CATSRDTGIQPQHF. CDR3 in DNA: TGTGCCACCAGCAGAGATACGGGGATTCAGCCCCAGCATTTT.

The V gene is TRBV14, the J gene TRBJ2-1, with TRBD2 identical over 8 bases. The CDR3 totals 15 residues. CDR1 and CDR2 from the germline V gene are SGHDN and FVKESK. V lost 2 bases and J lost 1; bases outside the gene matches: 1. CDR3 region: CASSQLAGSYNEQFF. CDR3 nucleotide sequence: TGTGCCAGCAGCCAACTAGCGGGTTCCTACAATGAGCAGTTCTTC.

This chain joins TRBV4-2 and TRBJ2-7; 7 bases are a match to TRBD2. Germline V gene lookup returns CDR1 LGHNA and CDR2 YNFKEQ. V lost 4 bases to trimming and J lost 0 bases; unmatched junction nucleotides: 18. This CDR3 region has 19 residues. The CDR3 nucleotides read TGTGCCAGCAGCCGAAGGCCTATGGCGGGGGACTATAGCTCCTACGAGCAGTACTTC. Its translation: CASSRRPMAGDYSSYEQYF.